The 14 T cell receptor beta chains below all came from one sample that was sequenced in a study of T-cell memory formation after mild COVID-19. TCRdb independently ran MiXCR on the 5' RACE reads; one entry per CDR3 protein. This table has about 320,000 distinct CDR3 sequences, roughly an eighth appearing once. Sample: PBMCs or a T cell subset sorted from them (not recorded which). Source of these receptors: a man younger than 30 who had mild COVID-19 (a few samples of this study predate the infection). Cell type and time point are not known.

The chain couples TRBV4-1 to TRBJ1-4, with no clear D. The ends were cut back, 2 bases at V and 8 bases at J, with 12 bases in the middle. This CDR3 region has 14 residues. From germline, CDR1 is MGHRA and CDR2 YSYEKL. CDR3 in DNA: TGCGCCAGCAGCCAATGGACCGACGGGGAAAAACTGTTTTTT. Translation gives CASSQWTDGEKLFF.

At least ten counts were recorded for this clonotype. CDR3 sequence reads: CASSQRQGASDTQYF. The CDR3 DNA reads TGCGCCAGCAGCCAAAGACAGGGGGCTTCAGATACGCAGTATTTT. This chain links TRBV4-3 with TRBJ2-3; 10 bases agree with TRBD1. CDR3 size: 15 residues. With V trimmed by 2 bases and J by 4 bases, 3 bases remained unmatched. Germline CDR1 and CDR2: LGHNA and YSLEER.

The chain is built from TRBV4-1 and TRBJ1-2; D is possibly TRBD1 (6 bases). The CDR3 is made up of 15 amino acids. Trimming left V 0 bases short and J 4 bases short, with 12 bases between. Germline V gene lookup returns CDR1 MGHRA and CDR2 YSYEKL. The CDR3 nucleotides read TGCGCCAGCAGCCAAGATCCCGGGACACCCTATGGCTACACCTTC. Translated, it gives CASSQDPGTPYGYTF.

This clonotype was observed a handful of times. The gene calls are TRBV24-1 and TRBJ2-4; D might be TRBD1 or TRBD2, each matching 6 bases. Trimming left V 5 bases short and J 7 bases short, with 11 bases between. This CDR3 comprises 13 residues. CDR1 is KGHDR and CDR2 is SFDVKD in the germline V gene. The CDR3 nucleotides are TGTGCCACCAGTGCGCCCGGGGGCAACATTCAGTACTTC. Residues: CATSAPGGNIQYF.

The chain links TRBV14 to TRBJ1-6; no clear D gene. In germline, CDR1 is SGHDN, CDR2 FVKESK. V shed 3 bases and J shed 10 bases, with 10 bases lying between them. The length of the CDR3 is 13 residues. The DNA for the CDR3 is TGTGCCAGCAGCCATACCACAAGGTCACCCCTCCACTTT. Residues: CASSHTTRSPLHF.

This clonotype appeared many times. The V gene is TRBV5-1, the J gene TRBJ2-5; D ambiguous. The CDR3 contains 13 residues. Looked up from germline, CDR1 is SGHRS and CDR2 is YFSETQ. Trimming removed 4 bases from V and 5 bases from J, with 12 bases in between. CDR3 DNA sequence: TGCGCCAGCAGCCGGACGGGTCAGGAGACCCAGTACTTC. This sequence encodes CASSRTGQETQYF.

This clonotype was recorded a few times. The chain recombines TRBV6-1 with TRBJ1-1; 9 bases line up with TRBD1. V shed 6 bases, J shed 4 bases, and the junction held 12 bases outside the gene matches. Germline values: CDR1 MNHNS, CDR2 SASEGT. The CDR3 totals 16 residues. CDR3 amino acids: CASREWTGVGGTEAFF. For the CDR3, the DNA is TGTGCCAGCAGAGAGTGGACAGGGGTTGGGGGCACTGAAGCTTTCTTT.

This clonotype was counted a few times. The chain carries TRBV5-6 and TRBJ2-3; D may correspond to TRBD1 or TRBD2 (5 bases each). V was shortened by 2 bases and J by 1 base, with 17 bases between the two germline ends. This CDR3 has 17 residues. Germline CDR1 reads SGHDT; CDR2 reads YYEEEE. The CDR3 nucleotides read TGTGCCAGCAGCTTAAGGGCGTCGGGACGGGGCACAGATACGCAGTATTTT. This translates into CASSLRASGRGTDTQYF.

The gene calls are TRBV4-1 and TRBJ2-7; the D gene is possibly TRBD2 (6 bases). The V gene's germline CDR1 is MGHRA and CDR2 YSYEKL. This CDR3 spans 15 amino acids. Trimming removed 0 bases from V and 3 bases from J, with 12 bases in between. The CDR3 nucleotides read TGCGCCAGCAGCCAAGAAGGAGGGATCGGCTACGAGCAGTACTTC. It yields the protein CASSQEGGIGYEQYF.

The sample holds many counts of this clonotype. The chain carries TRBV5-1 and TRBJ1-1; 10 nucleotides align to TRBD1. The CDR3 runs 19 residues. Trimming took 0 bases from V and 1 from J; bases not matched to a gene: 12. CDR1 is SGHRS and CDR2 is YFSETQ in the germline V gene. The CDR3 sequence: CASSLVGTGVRKGNTEAFF. In DNA, the CDR3 is TGCGCCAGCAGCTTGGTAGGGACAGGGGTGCGAAAGGGGAACACTGAAGCTTTCTTT.

The chain employs TRBV29-1 and TRBJ2-1; D is unclear. V dropped 4 bases and J dropped 2 bases, with 9 bases sitting between them. Germline assignment: CDR1 SQVTM and CDR2 ANQGSEA. CDR3 size: 13 residues. DNA for the CDR3: TGCAGCGTTGCGTTCCAGACCTACAATGAGCAGTTCTTC. Its protein product is CSVAFQTYNEQFF.

This clonotype was counted between two and nine times. V gene TRBV9 combines with J gene TRBJ2-3; 8 bases are shared with TRBD2. Germline V CDR1 and CDR2: SGDLS, YYNGEE. The J segment lost 2 bases and the V segment lost 0 bases, leaving 5 bases of the junction unmatched. The CDR3 is 16 amino acids. This CDR3 reads CASSVGAGDSTDTQYF. The DNA for the CDR3 is TGTGCCAGCAGCGTAGGAGCGGGGGACTCCACAGATACGCAGTATTTT.

The V call is TRBV7-2, the J call TRBJ2-1; D might be TRBD1 (7 bases). CDR3 length: 13 residues. V shed 4 bases and J shed 14 bases, with 18 bases lying between them. Germline V gene sequence: CDR1 SGHTA, CDR2 FQGNSA. The CDR3 reads CASSSQQGGVKFF. In DNA, the CDR3 is TGTGCCAGCAGCTCGCAGCAGGGGGGTGTTAAGTTCTTC. The variable domain in full, completed from reference TRBV7-2 and TRBJ2-1, reads GAGVSQSPSNKVTEKGKDVELRCDPISGHTALYWYRQSLGQGLEFLIYFQGNSAPDKSGLPSDRFSAERTGGSVSTLTIQRTQQEDSAVYLCASSSQQGGVKFFGPGTRLTVL.

This clonotype showed up just a few times. This chain joins TRBV10-1 and TRBJ2-1; possible D gene TRBD2, 7 bases. V was clipped by 3 bases and J by 7 bases, with 19 bases between them. This CDR3 is built from 16 residues. Per germline, CDR1 WNHNN and CDR2 SYGVQD (reference sequence). The CDR3 sequence: CASSDTPQGGGNEQFF. CDR3 bases: TGCGCCAGCAGTGATACCCCACAGGGAGGGGGGAATGAGCAGTTCTTC.